Listed here is a single TCR beta chain. Its antigen remains unknown. V gave up 2 bases and J gave up 0 bases, with 10 bases separating them. From germline, CDR1 is SEHNR and CDR2 FQNEAQ (reference sequence). The CDR3 loop spans 15 amino acids. The data stem from a study of post-analysis software for immune sequencing data. Study-wide results and caveats: Five or six TRBV segments appeared more often in patients than in controls, and TRBV5-6, TRBV5-1 and TRBV20-1 were among these. By F measure, strong co-clustering occurred among samples prepared in the same batch. Controls had significantly higher normalized Chao1 diversity than multiple sclerosis patients.

Each TCR beta cDNA library carried unique molecular identifiers. Input populations of roughly 1 to 10 million T cells gave rise to about 480,000 cDNA molecules. TCRdb passed the PCR reads through MiXCR, listing each CDR3 protein once. Of roughly 410,000 distinct CDR3 sequences listed, around 37% were seen once; the top ten hold 10% to 15%. The receptor comes from a girl aged 5 to 17 with multiple sclerosis. Sequencing used blood. The chain has TRBV7-9 and TRBJ1-2; no definite D call. CDR3 protein: CASSLSPETNYGYTF. As DNA, the CDR3 is TGTGCCAGCAGCTTAAGTCCGGAAACTAACTATGGCTACACCTTC.